The 2 T cell receptor beta chains in this list originate from one sample, sequenced in a study of CD4 T cells in relation to SARS-CoV-2 and coronaviruses. Sequencing was performed with immunoSEQ multiplex PCR; in TCRdb, only in-frame clones are kept and a portion is missing. The data hold 15,000 to 20,000 clones, with almost 80% observed a single time. Their target antigens are unknown. The unexposed donors gave CD4+ T cells in about 2011-2019, prior to COVID-19. The cells were cultured for 10 days before CD4+ T cells were isolated. Material: CD4+ T cells from PBMCs, cultured in vitro. Receptors were obtained from a human donor in good health.

The chain combines TRBV7-3 with TRBJ2-1, with D perhaps matching TRBD1 or TRBD2 (5 bases each). V was trimmed by 2 bases and J by 7 bases, leaving 18 bases between them. The CDR3 runs 16 residues. Germline CDR1 reads SGHTA; CDR2 reads FQGTGA. The CDR3 region is CASSLAANRGYNEQFF. In DNA form, the CDR3 reads TGTGCCAGCAGCTTAGCGGCCAACCGGGGCTATAATGAGCAGTTCTTC.

By share of the sample, this clone is large. CDR3 amino acids: CASSLGQGAVDEQFF. The CDR3 region has the DNA TGTGCCAGCAGCTTGGGACAGGGGGCGGTAGATGAGCAGTTCTTC. The V and J genes are TRBV7-2 and TRBJ2-1, with 12 bases aligning to TRBD1. CDR1 is SGHTA, CDR2 FQGNSA, per germline. This CDR3 contains 15 residues. Trimming took 3 bases from V and 8 from J; bases not matched to a gene: 5.